Listed here are 4 T cell receptor beta chains from one sample, sequenced in a study of human T cells and chemical hapten exposure. As to time point: patch test 1, 2 weeks after DPC sensitization. Treatment of the sample: therapeutic diphenylcyclopropenone sensitization with weekly scalp DPC. MiXCR was run by TCRdb on the RACE reads, yielding one entry per CDR3 protein. Here the sample spans 300,000 to 450,000 distinct CDR3 sequences, more than 4.5% being singletons. The sample in question was whole blood, obtained in connection with sensitization to the hapten diphenylcyclopropenone (DPC). The receptors stem from a woman in her forties or fifties with alopecia areata. Some clones in this sample may be carry-over from other donors' samples.

This clonotype was picked up many times. The rearrangement links TRBV30 to TRBJ1-2; 9 bases fit TRBD1. The CDR3 is 16 amino acids. Germline V CDR1 and CDR2: GTSNPN, SVGIG (reference sequence). V shed 2 bases and J 4 bases; nucleotides not matched to a gene: 11. CDR3 residues: CAWSSRTGARAYGYTF. The CDR3, as DNA: TGTGCCTGGAGTTCCCGGACAGGGGCGAGGGCCTATGGCTACACCTTC.

This clonotype has at least ten counts. The chain recombines TRBV18 with TRBJ2-3, with a weak D call TRBD2 (5 bases). The CDR3 runs 15 residues. V lost 6 bases to trimming and J lost 2 bases, with 15 bases between them. Looked up from germline, CDR1 is KGHSH and CDR2 is LQKENI. The CDR3: CASSPQERSTDTQYF. The CDR3 DNA reads TGTGCCAGCTCCCCGCAGGAGCGGTCCACAGATACGCAGTATTTT.

This clonotype was observed at least ten times. This sequence joins TRBV6-5 and TRBJ2-5; TRBD1 might be the D (6 bases). V was shortened by 2 bases and J by 4 bases, with 11 bases between the two germline ends. The CDR3 is made up of 14 amino acids. In germline, CDR1 is MNHEY, CDR2 SVGAGI. CDR3 sequence: CASSYAGVGETQYF. As DNA, the CDR3 is TGTGCCAGCAGTTACGCAGGGGTCGGAGAGACCCAGTACTTC.

The table lists this clonotype with many counts. The chain combines TRBV27 with TRBJ2-3, with 8 positions matching TRBD1. Germline lookup yields CDR1 MNHEY and CDR2 SMNVEV (reference sequence). This CDR3 spans 15 amino acids. V trimming: 6 bases; J trimming: 1 base; junction bases outside the gene matches: 6. The CDR3, as DNA: TGTGCCAGCAGCCGAACGACAGGGGGCACAGATACGCAGTATTTT. Protein sequence: CASSRTTGGTDTQYF.